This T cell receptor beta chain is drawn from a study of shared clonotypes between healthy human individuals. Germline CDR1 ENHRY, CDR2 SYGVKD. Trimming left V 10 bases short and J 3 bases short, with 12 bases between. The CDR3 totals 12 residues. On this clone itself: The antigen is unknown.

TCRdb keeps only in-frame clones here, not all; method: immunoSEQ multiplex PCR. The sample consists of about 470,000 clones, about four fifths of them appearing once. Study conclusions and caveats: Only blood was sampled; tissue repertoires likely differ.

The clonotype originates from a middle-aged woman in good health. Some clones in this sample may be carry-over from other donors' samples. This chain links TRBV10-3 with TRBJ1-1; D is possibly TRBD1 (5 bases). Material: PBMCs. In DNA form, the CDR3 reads TGTGCCACCAGCGACAGTTACACTGAAGCTTTCTTT. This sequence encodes CATSDSYTEAFF.